The 18 T cell receptor beta chains given below trace back to one sample, sequenced in a study of identical twins. TCRdb reprocessed the 5' RACE reads with MiXCR, giving one entry per CDR3 protein. The sample holds 1.5 million to 2 million distinct CDR3 sequences, less than 40% seen once. Sequencing was performed on cord blood. These receptors all come from a newborn girl in good health.

The chain is built from TRBV7-2 and TRBJ1-2, with unresolved D. The V end was cut by 6 bases, the J end by 4 bases, with 12 bases between. CDR1 and CDR2 (germline): SGHTA, FQGNSA. The CDR3 has 13 amino acids. The chain's CDR3 is CASRFGRSYGYTF. In DNA, the CDR3 is TGTGCCAGCAGGTTCGGACGGTCCTATGGCTACACCTTC. Using reference TRBV7-2 and TRBJ1-2 for the parts outside the CDR3, the full variable domain is GAGVSQSPSNKVTEKGKDVELRCDPISGHTALYWYRQSLGQGLEFLIYFQGNSAPDKSGLPSDRFSAERTGGSVSTLTIQRTQQEDSAVYLCASRFGRSYGYTFGSGTRLTVV.

This clonotype was counted only a few times. The rearrangement uses TRBV20-1 and TRBJ2-1; tentatively, D is TRBD1 or TRBD2 (5 bases each). Germline V gene lookup returns CDR1 DFQATT and CDR2 SNEGSKA (reference sequence). Trimming took off 1 base at V and 0 bases at J, with 7 bases between the two ends. This CDR3 is 14 amino acids long. CDR3 sequence: CSARAGTSYNEQFF. The CDR3 nucleotides are TGCAGTGCTAGAGCCGGGACCTCCTACAATGAGCAGTTCTTC.

This chain links TRBV10-3 with TRBJ2-1; possible D gene TRBD2, 5 bases. Looked up from germline, CDR1 is ENHRY and CDR2 is SYGVKD. The CDR3 has 11 amino acids. V was pared by 4 bases and J by 10 bases, with 8 bases between. Written as DNA, the CDR3 is TGTGCCATCAGTGCTCGAGGGGAGCAGTTCTTC. Translating it yields CAISARGEQFF.

The CDR3, as DNA: TGCAGTGCTAGAGACTTTAGCTCCTACAATGAGCAGTTCTTC. It codes for CSARDFSSYNEQFF. The rearrangement uses TRBV20-1 and TRBJ2-1; D not resolved. The CDR3 is 14 residues long. CDR1 is DFQATT and CDR2 is SNEGSKA in the germline V gene (reference sequence). V dropped 0 bases and J dropped 0 bases, with 6 bases sitting between them.

The chain recombines TRBV5-1 with TRBJ2-3; D remains unclear. The CDR3 loop spans 14 amino acids. Germline values: CDR1 SGHRS, CDR2 YFSETQ. V gave up 0 bases and J gave up 4 bases, with 9 bases separating them. Here the CDR3 DNA reads TGCGCCAGCAGCTTGGAGACTTCCCCAGATACGCAGTATTTT. Its protein is CASSLETSPDTQYF.

This clonotype was observed many times. The chain joins TRBV4-2 to TRBJ2-3; D unresolved. Germline V gives CDR1 LGHNA, CDR2 YNFKEQ. The CDR3 spans 14 residues. Trimming cost V 4 bases and J 4 bases, with 12 bases left between them. The chain's CDR3 is CASSPASSSDTQYF. The CDR3 bases are TGTGCCAGCAGCCCAGCGAGTTCGTCAGATACGCAGTATTTT.

The chain is built from TRBV9 and TRBJ2-5; D is undetermined. Germline V CDR1 and CDR2: SGDLS, YYNGEE. V was trimmed by 0 bases and J by 5 bases, leaving 8 bases between them. The CDR3 runs 13 residues. In nucleotides, the CDR3 is TGTGCCAGCAGCGTAGCTGCGATGGAGACCCAGTACTTC. This sequence encodes CASSVAAMETQYF.

This clonotype was seen ten or more times. The chain uses TRBV7-9 and TRBJ1-2, with D unresolved. CDR3 size: 11 residues. Per germline, CDR1 SEHNR and CDR2 FQNEAQ (reference sequence). Trimming took off 1 base at V and 8 bases at J, with 5 bases between the two ends. CDR3 nucleotide sequence: TGTGCCAGCAGCTTAGAAGTCGGCTACACCTTC. Translation: CASSLEVGYTF.

On this clonotype: Germline and junction disagree at one end, which may indicate a read error. This sequence joins TRBV5-1 and TRBJ2-1; no definite D call. CDR3 length: 14 amino acids. Germline V gene sequence: CDR1 SGHRS, CDR2 YFSETQ. The CDR3 coding sequence is TGCACCAGCAGCTTGGGGAAGTTCCCGAATGAGCAGTTCTTC. This sequence encodes CTSSLGKFPNEQFF.

There are a few counts of this clonotype. This chain links TRBV27 with TRBJ2-7; D remains ambiguous. The CDR3 totals 15 residues. V was shortened by 0 bases and J by 2 bases, with 11 bases between the two germline ends. Germline assignment: CDR1 MNHEY and CDR2 SMNVEV (reference sequence). CDR3 region: CASSLSPAIAYEQYF. The DNA of the CDR3 is TGTGCCAGCAGTTTATCCCCTGCTATAGCCTACGAGCAGTACTTC.

This chain joins TRBV7-2 and TRBJ2-3; 7 bases match TRBD1. Germline V gene lookup returns CDR1 SGHTA and CDR2 FQGNSA. V shed 3 bases and J 2 bases; nucleotides not matched to a gene: 8. CDR3 length equals 16 residues. In nucleotides, the CDR3 is TGTGCCAGCAGCTTTTTAGGACAGGTGATCACAGATACGCAGTATTTT. Translating it yields CASSFLGQVITDTQYF.

To note about this clonotype: This sequence may be a read error, since a much larger clone differs from it by one base. V gene TRBV14 combines with J gene TRBJ1-2; no definite D call. CDR3 length: 12 amino acids. Germline loops: CDR1 SGHDN, CDR2 FVKESK. CDR3 DNA: TGTGCCGGCAGTCAATCTAACTATGGCTACACCTTC. It codes for CAGSQSNYGYTF.

This clonotype was seen repeatedly, ten times or more. The chain uses TRBV3-1 and TRBJ2-1, with TRBD2 matching over 11 bases. CDR3 length equals 17 residues. The V segment lost 0 bases and the J segment 7 bases; nucleotides outside the gene matches: 8. Germline V lookup: CDR1 LGHDT, CDR2 YNNKEL (reference sequence). CDR3: CASSQDRGLAANNEQFF. For the CDR3, the DNA is TGTGCCAGCAGCCAAGATAGGGGACTAGCGGCTAATAATGAGCAGTTCTTC.

Points on this clonotype: Relative to the germline gene, one junction end is altered; a read error may explain this. The chain recombines TRBV5-5 with TRBJ2-7, with unresolved D. The CDR3 contains 14 residues. CDR1 SGHKS and CDR2 YYEKEE come from the germline V gene (reference sequence). The CDR3 sequence: CACSRRIPSYEQYF. The CDR3 DNA follows: TGTGCCTGCAGCCGACGCATCCCTTCCTACGAGCAGTACTTC.

V and J are TRBV11-2 and TRBJ2-7, with D perhaps being TRBD1 or TRBD2 (6 bases each). The assigned J gene may be wrong: the sequence end matches TRBJ2-5 better. This CDR3 region has 13 residues. Germline V gives CDR1 SGHAT, CDR2 FQNNGV. The CDR3 is CASSYTGTETQYF. The CDR3 coding sequence is TGTGCCAGCAGTTACACAGGGACTGAGACCCAGTACTTC.

The CDR3 sequence: CASSLSSGGPRYTSTDTQYF. In DNA form, the CDR3 reads TGTGCCAGCAGCCTCTCTAGCGGGGGACCTCGCTACACTAGCACAGATACGCAGTATTTT. The rearrangement joins TRBV3-1 to TRBJ2-3; TRBD2 aligns across 10 bases. CDR3 length: 20 amino acids. V trimming: 4 bases; J trimming: 0 bases; junction bases outside the gene matches: 16. From germline, CDR1 is LGHDT and CDR2 YNNKEL (reference sequence).

Comment on this clonotype: A much larger clone differs from this one at a single base, so this may be a read error. The V call is TRBV28, the J call TRBJ2-7, with 7 nucleotides matching TRBD1. This CDR3 spans 15 amino acids. Germline loops: CDR1 MDHEN, CDR2 SYDVKM. The CDR3 nucleotides read TGTGCCAGCAGTTTCGCCGGGACAGCGTCCTACGGGCAGTACTTC. Protein sequence: CASSFAGTASYGQYF.

The chain carries TRBV20-1 and TRBJ1-2; TRBD1 agrees at 8 bases. This CDR3 has 15 amino acids. V dropped 6 bases and J dropped 2; count of bases not matched to a gene: 11. Germline loops: CDR1 DFQATT, CDR2 SNEGSKA (reference sequence). The CDR3 sequence is CSAPPQGVTNYGYTF. In DNA form, the CDR3 reads TGCAGTGCCCCCCCACAGGGGGTCACCAACTATGGCTACACCTTC.